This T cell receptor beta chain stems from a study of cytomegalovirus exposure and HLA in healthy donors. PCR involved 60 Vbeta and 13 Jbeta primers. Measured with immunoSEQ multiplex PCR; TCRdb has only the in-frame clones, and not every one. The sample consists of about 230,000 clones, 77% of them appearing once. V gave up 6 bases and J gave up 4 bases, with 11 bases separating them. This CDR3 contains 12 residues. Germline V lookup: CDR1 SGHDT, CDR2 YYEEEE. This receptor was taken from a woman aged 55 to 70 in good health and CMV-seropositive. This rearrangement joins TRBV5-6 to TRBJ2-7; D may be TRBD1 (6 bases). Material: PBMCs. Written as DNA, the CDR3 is TGTGCCAGCACCAGGGGAACGTACGAGCAGTACTTC. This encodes CASTRGTYEQYF.